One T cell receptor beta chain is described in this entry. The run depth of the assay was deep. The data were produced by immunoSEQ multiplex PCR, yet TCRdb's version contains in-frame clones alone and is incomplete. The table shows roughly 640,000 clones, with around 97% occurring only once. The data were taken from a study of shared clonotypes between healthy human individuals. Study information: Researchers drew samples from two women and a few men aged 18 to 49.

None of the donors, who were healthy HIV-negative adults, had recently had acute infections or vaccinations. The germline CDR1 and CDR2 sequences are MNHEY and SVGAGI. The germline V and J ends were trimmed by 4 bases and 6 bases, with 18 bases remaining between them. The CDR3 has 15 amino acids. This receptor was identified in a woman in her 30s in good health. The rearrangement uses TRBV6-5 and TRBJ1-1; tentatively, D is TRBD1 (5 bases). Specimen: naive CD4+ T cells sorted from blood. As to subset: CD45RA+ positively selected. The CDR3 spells CASSSHSRQIAEAFF. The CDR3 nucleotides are TGTGCCAGCAGTTCCCACTCGCGACAGATCGCTGAAGCTTTCTTT.